The sequence of this TCR beta chain was determined in a study of beta chain features in type 1 diabetes. Study-wide results and caveats: Type 1 diabetes patients showed a moderate but significant shortening of TCRB CDR3s in all four CD4+ subsets.

cDNA synthesis used the whole RNA isolate, giving expressed TCRB sequences. Produced via immunoSEQ multiplex PCR; TCRdb's table is partial and in-frame only. Here the sample spans 250,000 to 350,000 clones, roughly 13% being singletons. Trimming cost V 0 bases and J 1 base; bases outside gene matches: 5. CDR1 GTSNPN and CDR2 SVGIG come from the germline V gene (reference sequence). The CDR3 is 15 amino acids. In its sample, this clone was seen a few times. Its target is not known. V gene TRBV30 combines with J gene TRBJ2-7, with 8 nucleotides matching TRBD2. Specimen: naive CD4+ T cells from blood. The clonotype originates from a man aged 30 to 39 with type 1 diabetes. In DNA, the CDR3 is TGTGCCTGGAGTGTTGGACTAGCCAAATCCTACGAGCAGTACTTC. This codes for CAWSVGLAKSYEQYF.